This is a list of T cell receptor beta chains from one sample in a study of cytomegalovirus exposure and HLA in healthy donors. This table comes from immunoSEQ multiplex PCR, and its TCRdb copy is limited to in-frame clones, with some not included. This sample has about 120,000 clones; 60% to 85% occur once, and the top ten carry 1.5% to 2%. Sequenced sample: PBMCs. Receptors originate from a woman younger than 35 in good health and CMV-seronegative. Both conserved end residues are part of each CDR3. Each record gives: V gene, clone size, D gene, J gene, CDR3 protein, CDR3 DNA. D genes are given only for firm matches. Clone sizes are given selectively: once, few, many, or a class where the clone is expanded.

v_call: TRBV5-1; clone_size: NA; d_call: NA; j_call: TRBJ1-2; cdr3_aa: CASSLSQGLNVYGYTF; cdr3_nt: TGCGCCAGCAGCTTGAGTCAGGGTCTCAATGTCTATGGCTACACCTTC
v_call: TRBV29-1; clone_size: NA; d_call: NA; j_call: TRBJ1-1; cdr3_aa: CSVEVGPIDTEAFF; cdr3_nt: TGCAGCGTTGAAGTGGGGCCAATTGACACTGAAGCTTTCTTT
v_call: TRBV18; clone_size: NA; d_call: TRBD1; j_call: TRBJ1-6; cdr3_aa: CASSATGPGDRNSPLHF; cdr3_nt: TGTGCCAGCTCAGCTACCGGCCCCGGGGACAGGAATTCACCCCTCCACTTT
v_call: TRBV7-8; clone_size: NA; d_call: NA; j_call: TRBJ1-4; cdr3_aa: CASSLGGQRSTNEKLFF; cdr3_nt: TGTGCCAGCAGCTTAGGTGGACAGAGATCAACTAATGAAAAACTGTTTTTT
v_call: TRBV5-1; clone_size: NA; d_call: NA; j_call: TRBJ2-7; cdr3_aa: CASSPGTTLSYEQYF; cdr3_nt: TGCGCCAGCAGCCCCGGGACAACCCTCTCCTACGAGCAGTACTTC
v_call: TRBV5-6; clone_size: NA; d_call: TRBD1; j_call: TRBJ2-7; cdr3_aa: CASSFGQGSYEQYF; cdr3_nt: TGTGCCAGCAGCTTTGGACAGGGTTCCTACGAGCAGTACTTC
v_call: TRBV5-6; clone_size: few; d_call: TRBD1; j_call: TRBJ1-3; cdr3_aa: CASSWDRGGAANSGNTIYF; cdr3_nt: TGTGCCAGCAGCTGGGACAGGGGAGGTGCAGCGAACTCTGGAAACACCATATATTTT
v_call: TRBV9; clone_size: NA; d_call: TRBD2; j_call: TRBJ2-3; cdr3_aa: CASSIKRGGDPDTQYF; cdr3_nt: TGTGCCAGCAGCATAAAGCGGGGGGGCGATCCAGATACGCAGTATTTT
v_call: TRBV28; clone_size: NA; d_call: TRBD1; j_call: TRBJ2-1; cdr3_aa: CASIASRGRRGNEQFF; cdr3_nt: TGTGCCAGCATTGCATCGAGGGGGCGCAGGGGAAATGAGCAGTTCTTC
v_call: TRBV30; clone_size: once; d_call: NA; j_call: TRBJ1-6; cdr3_aa: CAWSSQTGYNSPLHF; cdr3_nt: TGTGCCTGGAGTTCACAGACAGGTTATAATTCACCCCTCCACTTT
v_call: TRBV29-1; clone_size: NA; d_call: NA; j_call: TRBJ1-4; cdr3_aa: CSVADGVGKEKLFF; cdr3_nt: TGCAGCGTTGCAGACGGGGTGGGTAAGGAAAAACTGTTTTTT
v_call: TRBV2; clone_size: few; d_call: NA; j_call: TRBJ1-4; cdr3_aa: CASIYRGSTGEKLFF; cdr3_nt: TGTGCCAGTATTTACCGGGGGAGTACGGGTGAAAAACTGTTTTTT
v_call: TRBV5-6; clone_size: NA; d_call: NA; j_call: TRBJ1-6; cdr3_aa: CASSPVGGPKDSPLHF; cdr3_nt: TGTGCCAGCAGCCCGGTGGGAGGGCCAAAGGATTCACCCCTCCACTTT
v_call: TRBV9; clone_size: NA; d_call: TRBD1; j_call: TRBJ1-1; cdr3_aa: CASSLGQVGTEAFF; cdr3_nt: TGTGCCAGCAGCCTCGGACAGGTAGGCACTGAAGCTTTCTTT
v_call: TRBV6-6; clone_size: NA; d_call: TRBD1; j_call: TRBJ1-2; cdr3_aa: CASSGSWTGEGYTF; cdr3_nt: TGTGCCAGCAGCGGATCCTGGACAGGGGAAGGCTACACCTTC
v_call: TRBV30; clone_size: once; d_call: NA; j_call: TRBJ1-4; cdr3_aa: CAWSVPDRGEKLFF; cdr3_nt: TGTGCCTGGAGTGTACCGGATCGAGGCGAAAAACTGTTTTTT
v_call: TRBV6-6; clone_size: NA; d_call: NA; j_call: TRBJ1-2; cdr3_aa: CASSPSASGSPGYTF; cdr3_nt: TGTGCCAGCAGTCCGAGCGCGTCAGGGTCTCCCGGCTACACCTTC
v_call: TRBV2; clone_size: few; d_call: NA; j_call: TRBJ1-1; cdr3_aa: CASSIVRGSGTEAFF; cdr3_nt: TGTGCCAGCAGCATAGTCCGGGGTTCGGGCACTGAAGCTTTCTTT
v_call: TRBV18; clone_size: once; d_call: NA; j_call: TRBJ1-1; cdr3_aa: CASSPPFSLNTEAFF; cdr3_nt: TGTGCCAGCTCACCACCGTTTAGCTTGAACACTGAAGCTTTCTTT
v_call: TRBV18; clone_size: NA; d_call: NA; j_call: TRBJ1-2; cdr3_aa: CASSPGGALFLYGYTF; cdr3_nt: TGTGCCAGCTCACCGGGCGGGGCCCTCTTCCTCTATGGCTACACCTTC
v_call: TRBV27; clone_size: NA; d_call: NA; j_call: TRBJ2-7; cdr3_aa: CASRFLNSEQYF; cdr3_nt: TGTGCCAGCAGATTCTTAAACAGCGAGCAGTACTTC
v_call: TRBV27; clone_size: NA; d_call: TRBD1; j_call: TRBJ2-7; cdr3_aa: CASSLRTGLGEQYF; cdr3_nt: TGTGCCAGCAGTTTAAGGACAGGGTTAGGGGAGCAGTACTTC
v_call: TRBV15; clone_size: NA; d_call: NA; j_call: TRBJ2-2; cdr3_aa: CATSRDPGAGELFF; cdr3_nt: TGTGCCACCAGCAGAGATCCGGGGGCCGGGGAGCTGTTTTTT
v_call: TRBV28; clone_size: NA; d_call: TRBD1; j_call: TRBJ1-2; cdr3_aa: CASRRDRVDGYTF; cdr3_nt: TGTGCCAGCAGGAGGGACAGGGTGGATGGCTACACCTTC
v_call: TRBV7-6; clone_size: few; d_call: TRBD1; j_call: TRBJ1-3; cdr3_aa: CASSSTDRVAGNTIYF; cdr3_nt: TGTGCCAGCAGCTCGACCGACAGGGTAGCTGGAAACACCATATATTTT
v_call: TRBV19; clone_size: once; d_call: TRBD1; j_call: TRBJ2-1; cdr3_aa: CASSIAGGQFPYNEQFF; cdr3_nt: TGTGCCAGTAGTATAGCTGGGGGACAGTTTCCATACAATGAGCAGTTCTTC
v_call: TRBV27; clone_size: NA; d_call: TRBD2; j_call: TRBJ2-7; cdr3_aa: CASSLSPTSGGPYEQYF; cdr3_nt: TGTGCCAGCAGTTTATCCCCGACTAGCGGGGGACCCTACGAGCAGTACTTC
v_call: TRBV29-1; clone_size: NA; d_call: NA; j_call: TRBJ2-1; cdr3_aa: CSSFSDNEQFF; cdr3_nt: TGCAGCTCATTCAGTGACAATGAGCAGTTCTTC
v_call: TRBV25-1; clone_size: few; d_call: NA; j_call: TRBJ1-3; cdr3_aa: CASGREGALGGNTIYF; cdr3_nt: TGTGCCAGCGGAAGGGAAGGGGCCCTAGGAGGAAACACCATATATTTT
v_call: TRBV5-5; clone_size: NA; d_call: TRBD1; j_call: TRBJ1-1; cdr3_aa: CASSLVTGGANTEAFF; cdr3_nt: TGTGCCAGCAGCTTGGTGACAGGGGGCGCGAACACTGAAGCTTTCTTT
v_call: TRBV4-1; clone_size: NA; d_call: TRBD2; j_call: TRBJ2-2; cdr3_aa: CASSPSGGAVGELFF; cdr3_nt: TGCGCCAGCAGCCCTAGCGGGGGGGCCGTCGGGGAGCTGTTTTTT
v_call: TRBV7-3; clone_size: NA; d_call: TRBD1; j_call: TRBJ2-3; cdr3_aa: CASSANRGPTDTQYF; cdr3_nt: TGTGCCAGCAGCGCCAACAGGGGTCCTACAGATACGCAGTATTTT
v_call: TRBV6-5; clone_size: few; d_call: NA; j_call: TRBJ2-1; cdr3_aa: CASSYRSGNSYNEQFF; cdr3_nt: TGTGCCAGCAGTTACCGTAGCGGAAACTCCTACAATGAGCAGTTCTTC
v_call: TRBV6-1; clone_size: NA; d_call: TRBD2; j_call: TRBJ2-5; cdr3_aa: CASTFTSALVTQYF; cdr3_nt: TGTGCCAGCACTTTCACTAGCGCCCTAGTGACCCAGTACTTC
v_call: TRBV19; clone_size: NA; d_call: NA; j_call: TRBJ1-1; cdr3_aa: CASSPGRQAFF; cdr3_nt: TGTGCCAGTAGCCCCGGGAGGCAAGCTTTCTTT
v_call: TRBV6-1; clone_size: NA; d_call: TRBD1; j_call: TRBJ1-1; cdr3_aa: CASSEGVGRGRSEAFF; cdr3_nt: TGTGCCAGCAGTGAAGGGGTGGGCAGGGGGAGAAGTGAAGCTTTCTTT
v_call: TRBV30; clone_size: NA; d_call: NA; j_call: TRBJ2-3; cdr3_aa: CAWSKAETSTDTQYF; cdr3_nt: TGTGCCTGGAGTAAAGCGGAAACTAGCACAGATACGCAGTATTTT
v_call: TRBV4-1; clone_size: NA; d_call: NA; j_call: TRBJ2-5; cdr3_aa: CASRSIAAETQYF; cdr3_nt: TGCGCCAGCCGATCAATAGCGGCAGAGACCCAGTACTTC
v_call: TRBV7-9; clone_size: NA; d_call: TRBD1; j_call: TRBJ2-3; cdr3_aa: CASSGRTGVTDTQYF; cdr3_nt: TGTGCCAGCAGCGGGCGGACAGGGGTGACAGATACGCAGTATTTT
v_call: TRBV25-1; clone_size: NA; d_call: TRBD2; j_call: TRBJ2-1; cdr3_aa: CASCSPYAGLAGGYEQFF; cdr3_nt: TGTGCCAGCTGCTCCCCTTACGCGGGACTAGCGGGGGGGTATGAGCAGTTCTTC
v_call: TRBV27; clone_size: NA; d_call: TRBD1; j_call: TRBJ1-1; cdr3_aa: CASSYRGWDTEAFF; cdr3_nt: TGTGCCAGCAGTTACAGGGGGTGGGACACTGAAGCTTTCTTT
v_call: TRBV4-1; clone_size: NA; d_call: TRBD2; j_call: TRBJ2-1; cdr3_aa: CASSQDPAGGLNEQFF; cdr3_nt: TGCGCCAGCAGCCAAGATCCGGCGGGGGGGCTGAATGAGCAGTTCTTC
v_call: TRBV7-9; clone_size: NA; d_call: NA; j_call: TRBJ2-7; cdr3_aa: CASSPGGRFDEQYF; cdr3_nt: TGTGCCAGCAGCCCCGGGGGGCGCTTCGACGAGCAGTACTTC
v_call: TRBV7-6; clone_size: NA; d_call: NA; j_call: TRBJ2-7; cdr3_aa: CASSLEDQEDEQYF; cdr3_nt: TGTGCCAGCAGCTTAGAAGACCAGGAAGACGAGCAGTACTTC
v_call: TRBV5-1; clone_size: NA; d_call: NA; j_call: TRBJ1-6; cdr3_aa: CASSLGRVGSYNSPLHF; cdr3_nt: TGCGCCAGCAGCTTGGGCAGGGTCGGTTCCTATAATTCACCCCTCCACTTT
v_call: TRBV28; clone_size: NA; d_call: NA; j_call: TRBJ1-2; cdr3_aa: CASSFRGGYTF; cdr3_nt: TGTGCCAGCAGTTTCAGGGGTGGCTACACCTTC
v_call: TRBV6-5; clone_size: NA; d_call: NA; j_call: TRBJ2-5; cdr3_aa: CASSPARGQETQYF; cdr3_nt: TGTGCCAGCAGTCCCGCCCGGGGACAAGAGACCCAGTACTTC
v_call: TRBV5-4; clone_size: few; d_call: NA; j_call: TRBJ1-2; cdr3_aa: CASSFGEARGGGYTF; cdr3_nt: TGTGCCAGCAGCTTCGGGGAGGCGAGGGGTGGCGGCTACACCTTC
v_call: TRBV6-5; clone_size: few; d_call: TRBD1; j_call: TRBJ1-5; cdr3_aa: CASSYSWDSKAQHF; cdr3_nt: TGTGCCAGCAGTTACTCATGGGACAGCAAGGCGCAGCATTTT
v_call: TRBV28; clone_size: NA; d_call: TRBD1; j_call: TRBJ1-1; cdr3_aa: CASSPLDRGRSAFF; cdr3_nt: TGTGCCAGCAGCCCCCTCGACAGGGGGCGCAGCGCTTTCTTT
v_call: TRBV10-2; clone_size: few; d_call: TRBD1; j_call: TRBJ1-5; cdr3_aa: CASADRVGQPQHF; cdr3_nt: TGCGCCAGCGCGGACAGGGTCGGACAGCCCCAGCATTTT
v_call: TRBV6-5; clone_size: few; d_call: NA; j_call: TRBJ2-2; cdr3_aa: CASSWRHYTGELFF; cdr3_nt: TGTGCCAGCAGTTGGAGGCACTACACCGGGGAGCTGTTTTTT
v_call: TRBV2; clone_size: NA; d_call: NA; j_call: TRBJ2-5; cdr3_aa: CASRGGQETQYF; cdr3_nt: TGTGCCAGCAGGGGGGGACAGGAGACCCAGTACTTC
v_call: TRBV29-1; clone_size: NA; d_call: TRBD1; j_call: TRBJ1-2; cdr3_aa: CRGGPDRGGGYTF; cdr3_nt: TGCAGAGGAGGCCCGGACAGGGGAGGCGGCTACACCTTC
v_call: TRBV5-1; clone_size: NA; d_call: NA; j_call: TRBJ2-3; cdr3_aa: CASSLEPNTDTQYF; cdr3_nt: TGCGCCAGCAGCTTGGAGCCCAACACAGATACGCAGTATTTT